Shown below are 13 T cell receptor beta chains from a single sample sequenced in a study of T cells in Graves' hyperthyroidism and ophthalmopathy. RNA transcripts served as the template for amplifying TCR beta CDR3 regions. Using the HTBI primer set, a first-round RT-PCR was run on the TCR CDR3. TCRdb used MiXCR to reprocess the multiplex PCR reads, holding one entry per CDR3 protein. Of about 250,000 distinct CDR3 sequences in the sample, roughly a quarter were seen once. The sample was blood. Every receptor here comes from a woman aged 40-49 years with Graves' ophthalmopathy.

Details on this clonotype: One end of the junction does not line up with germline, which may come from a read error. The rearrangement links TRBV6-1 to TRBJ1-1; D gene uncertain. The CDR3 spans 11 residues. From germline, CDR1 is MNHNS and CDR2 SASEGT. The CDR3 bases are TGTGCCATCAGCCACGGGTCATCGGCTTCCTTT. Translation gives CAISHGSSASF.

This clonotype occurred many times. The rearrangement uses TRBV6-5 and TRBJ1-2; 10 bases map to TRBD1. The V and J ends lost 6 bases and 6 bases, in that order; junction bases with no gene match: 1. CDR1 and CDR2 from the germline V gene are MNHEY and SVGAGI. The CDR3 length is 12 residues. The DNA for the CDR3 is TGTGCCAGCAGGACAGGGGGCGATGGCTACACCTTC. Translated: CASRTGGDGYTF.

The chain employs TRBV25-1 and TRBJ1-1; D is undetermined. This CDR3 is 12 amino acids long. Trimming shortened V by 4 bases and J by 10 bases, and 13 bases separated the two germline ends. The V gene's germline CDR1 is MGHDK and CDR2 SYGVNS. The DNA for the CDR3 is TGTGCCAGCAGTGTCGGTGTGGGAGCAGCTTTCTTT. Translating it yields CASSVGVGAAFF.

In its sample, this clonotype was seen a few times. J is TRBJ1-1 and V is TRBV28; no definite D call. Trimming removed 7 bases at V and 1 base at J, with 13 bases between. Germline V gene data show CDR1 as MDHEN and CDR2 as SYDVKM. This CDR3 has 14 residues. This CDR3 is CASKGRVWNTEAFF. In DNA, the CDR3 is TGTGCCAGCAAAGGACGGGTTTGGAACACTGAAGCTTTCTTT. The complete variable domain, with remaining parts taken from reference TRBV28 and TRBJ1-1, reads DVKVTQSSRYLVKRTGEKVFLECVQDMDHENMFWYRQDPGLGLRLIYFSYDVKMKEKGDIPEGYSVSREKKERFSLILESASTNQTSMYLCASKGRVWNTEAFFGQGTRLTVV.

This clonotype has more than one count but fewer than ten. This may be a read error, as it is one base from a much larger clone. The chain couples TRBV19 to TRBJ1-3; D unresolved. V was shortened by 3 bases and J by 0 bases, with 9 bases between the two germline ends. CDR3 length: 15 amino acids. Looked up from germline, CDR1 is LNHDA and CDR2 is SQIVND (reference sequence). The CDR3 here is CASSISAFSGNTIYF. The CDR3 coding sequence is TGTGCCAGTAGTATTTCAGCCTTCTCTGGAAACACCATATATTTT.

The CDR3 is CASSEGEEGRFF. As DNA, the CDR3 is TGTGCCAGCAGTGAAGGCGAGGAGGGTCGCTTCTTT. The V call is TRBV6-1, the J call TRBJ1-1, with no clear D. The V and J ends lost 1 base and 14 bases respectively, with 14 bases between them. This CDR3 has 12 residues. Germline V CDR1 and CDR2: MNHNS, SASEGT.

Ten or more counts support this clonotype. The CDR3 coding sequence is TGTGCCTTTTATTACGAGCAGTACTTC. As protein: CAFYYEQYF. V gene TRBV30 combines with J gene TRBJ2-7, with D hard to call. V was trimmed by 7 bases and J by 4 bases, leaving 5 bases between them. This CDR3 is built from 9 residues. Per the germline V gene, CDR1 is GTSNPN and CDR2 is SVGIG (reference sequence).

This clonotype was seen ten or more times. The V gene is TRBV28, the J gene TRBJ1-2; no firm D call. Germline CDR1 is MDHEN and CDR2 is SYDVKM. The V end was cut by 6 bases, the J end by 3 bases, with 11 bases between. CDR3 length: 13 amino acids. The chain's CDR3 is CASRKTDYYGYTF. CDR3 nucleotide sequence: TGTGCCAGCAGAAAGACGGATTACTATGGCTACACCTTC.

The sample holds a few counts of this clonotype. V is TRBV20-1 and J is TRBJ2-7; no clear D gene. CDR1 and CDR2 (germline): DFQATT, SNEGSKA (reference sequence). V lost 0 bases, J lost 2 bases, and 11 bases lay in between. CDR3 size: 14 residues. The CDR3 nucleotides are TGCAGTGCTAGAGATGTAAGGCGCACCTACGAGCAGTACTTC. It encodes CSARDVRRTYEQYF.

This clonotype came up many times. The chain is built from TRBV28 and TRBJ1-2; D remains ambiguous. The CDR3 sequence is 14 residues long. The V gene's germline CDR1 is MDHEN and CDR2 SYDVKM. V lost 3 bases and J lost 4, with 12 bases in between. CDR3 nucleotide sequence: TGTGCCAGCAGTTTGGGCGCAGGTGGCTATGGCTACACCTTC. This encodes CASSLGAGGYGYTF.

This clonotype came up many times. V and J are TRBV9 and TRBJ2-7, with a weak D call TRBD2 (5 bases). This CDR3 is built from 14 residues. Between the trimmed V and J ends, which lost 0 bases and 3 bases, there was a span of 10 bases. CDR1 is SGDLS and CDR2 is YYNGEE in the germline V gene. The CDR3 is CASSVADGIYEQYF. CDR3 nucleotides: TGTGCCAGCAGCGTAGCGGACGGGATCTACGAGCAGTACTTC.

There are many counts of this clonotype. V is TRBV4-1 and J is TRBJ2-2; weak D call: TRBD2 (6 bases). CDR1 MGHRA and CDR2 YSYEKL come from the germline V gene. Trimming took off 7 bases at V and 0 bases at J, with 12 bases between the two ends. This CDR3 spans 15 amino acids. CDR3 loop: CASTPGTPNTGELFF. The CDR3 DNA follows: TGCGCCAGCACCCCCGGGACTCCGAACACCGGGGAGCTGTTTTTT.

This clonotype was counted between two and nine times. The chain couples TRBV20-1 to TRBJ2-7; no clear D gene. Germline CDR1 DFQATT, CDR2 SNEGSKA (reference sequence). V lost 3 bases and J lost 0, with 9 bases in between. The CDR3 has 13 residues. This chain's CDR3 is CSARRRFSYEQYF. The CDR3 nucleotides are TGCAGTGCTAGGAGAAGATTCTCCTACGAGCAGTACTTC.